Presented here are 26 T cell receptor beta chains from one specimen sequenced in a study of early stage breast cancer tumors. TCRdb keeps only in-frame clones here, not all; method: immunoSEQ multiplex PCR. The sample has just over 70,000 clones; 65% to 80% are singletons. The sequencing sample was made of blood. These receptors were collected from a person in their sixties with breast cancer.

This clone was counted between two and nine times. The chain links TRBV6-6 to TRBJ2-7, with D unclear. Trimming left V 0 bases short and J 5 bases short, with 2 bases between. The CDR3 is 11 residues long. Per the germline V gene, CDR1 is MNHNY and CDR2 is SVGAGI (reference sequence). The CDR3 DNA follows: TGTGCCAGCAGTTACTCTGACGAGCAGTACTTC. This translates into CASSYSDEQYF.

The DNA of the CDR3 is TGTGCCATCAGTGACGTATACGAGCAGTACTTC. It yields the protein CAISDVYEQYF. J is TRBJ2-7 and V is TRBV10-3; D not certain. V shed 3 bases and J shed 4 bases, with 4 bases lying between them. Germline V gives CDR1 ENHRY, CDR2 SYGVKD. The CDR3 totals 11 residues.

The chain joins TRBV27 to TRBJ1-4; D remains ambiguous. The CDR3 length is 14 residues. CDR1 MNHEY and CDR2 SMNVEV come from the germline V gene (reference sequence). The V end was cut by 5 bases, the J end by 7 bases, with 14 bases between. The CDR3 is CASSPVERGEKLFF. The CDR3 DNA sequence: TGTGCCAGCAGTCCCGTAGAACGGGGTGAAAAACTGTTTTTT.

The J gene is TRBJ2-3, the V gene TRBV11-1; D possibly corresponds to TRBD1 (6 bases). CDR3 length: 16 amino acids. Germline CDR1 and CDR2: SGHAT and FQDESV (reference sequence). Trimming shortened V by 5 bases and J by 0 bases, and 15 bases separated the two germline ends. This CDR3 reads CASSPPRGGSTDTQYF. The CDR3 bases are TGTGCCAGCAGCCCTCCCCGAGGGGGAAGCACAGATACGCAGTATTTT.

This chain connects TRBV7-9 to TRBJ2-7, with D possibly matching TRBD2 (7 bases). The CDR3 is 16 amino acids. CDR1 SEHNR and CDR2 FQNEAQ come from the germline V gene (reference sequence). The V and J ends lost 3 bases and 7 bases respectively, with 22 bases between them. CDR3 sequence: CASSFEVGGPAGEQYF. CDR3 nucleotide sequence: TGTGCCAGCAGCTTTGAAGTGGGGGGGCCTGCGGGTGAGCAGTACTTC. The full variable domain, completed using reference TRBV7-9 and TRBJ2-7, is DTGVSQNPRHKITKRGQNVTFRCDPISEHNRLYWYRQTLGQGPEFLTYFQNEAQLEKSRLLSDRFSAERPKGSFSTLEIQRTEQGDSAMYLCASSFEVGGPAGEQYFGPGTRLTVT.

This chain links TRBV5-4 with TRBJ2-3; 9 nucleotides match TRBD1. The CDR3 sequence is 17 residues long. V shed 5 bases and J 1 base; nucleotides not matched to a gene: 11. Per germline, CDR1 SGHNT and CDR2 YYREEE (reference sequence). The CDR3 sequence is CASSSFVTGGGTDTQYF. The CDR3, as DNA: TGTGCCAGCAGTTCATTTGTAACAGGGGGCGGCACAGATACGCAGTATTTT. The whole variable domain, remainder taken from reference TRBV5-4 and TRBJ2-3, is ETGVTQSPTHLIKTRGQQVTLRCSSQSGHNTVSWYQQALGQGPQFIFQYYREEENGRGNFPPRFSGLQFPNYSSELNVNALELDDSALYLCASSSFVTGGGTDTQYFGPGTRLTVL.

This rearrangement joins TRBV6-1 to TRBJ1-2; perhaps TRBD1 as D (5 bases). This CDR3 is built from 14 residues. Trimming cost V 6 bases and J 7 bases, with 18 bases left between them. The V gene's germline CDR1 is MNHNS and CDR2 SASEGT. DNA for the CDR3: TGTGCCAGCAGCTCCACCAGGGACTCCGGTGGCTACACCTTC. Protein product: CASSSTRDSGGYTF.

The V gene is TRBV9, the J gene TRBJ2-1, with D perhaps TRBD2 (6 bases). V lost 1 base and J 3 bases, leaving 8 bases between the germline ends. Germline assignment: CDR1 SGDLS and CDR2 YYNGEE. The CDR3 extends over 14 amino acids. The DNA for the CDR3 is TGTGCCAGCAGCGTAAGAGCGGGCTACAATGAGCAGTTCTTC. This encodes CASSVRAGYNEQFF.

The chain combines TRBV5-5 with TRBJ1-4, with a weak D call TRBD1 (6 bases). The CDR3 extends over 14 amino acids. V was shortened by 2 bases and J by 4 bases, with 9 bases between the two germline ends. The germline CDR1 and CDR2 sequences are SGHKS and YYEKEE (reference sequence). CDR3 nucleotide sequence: TGTGCCAGCAGCTTTGGGGGGCTTAATGAAAAACTGTTTTTT. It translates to CASSFGGLNEKLFF.

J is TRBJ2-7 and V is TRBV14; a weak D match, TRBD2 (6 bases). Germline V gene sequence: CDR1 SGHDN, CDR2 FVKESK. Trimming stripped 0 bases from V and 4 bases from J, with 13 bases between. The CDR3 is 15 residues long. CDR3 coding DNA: TGTGCCAGCAGCCAAGAGGCCGGCGGGAAGTACGAGCAGTACTTC. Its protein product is CASSQEAGGKYEQYF.

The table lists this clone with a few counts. CDR3 bases: TGTGCCAGCAGTGGCTCCGGGACGGACCACTACGAGCAGTACTTC. Its translation: CASSGSGTDHYEQYF. The V call is TRBV28, the J call TRBJ2-7; the D call may be TRBD1 or TRBD2 (5 bases each). V was clipped by 5 bases and J by 3 bases, with 17 bases between them. Germline CDR1 is MDHEN and CDR2 is SYDVKM. This CDR3 has 15 amino acids.

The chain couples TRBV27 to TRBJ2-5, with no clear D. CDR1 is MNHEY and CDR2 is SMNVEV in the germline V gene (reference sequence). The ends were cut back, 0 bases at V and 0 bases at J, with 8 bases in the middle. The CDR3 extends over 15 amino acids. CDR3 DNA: TGTGCCAGCAGTTTATCGGATCCGTACCAAGAGACCCAGTACTTC. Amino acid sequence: CASSLSDPYQETQYF.

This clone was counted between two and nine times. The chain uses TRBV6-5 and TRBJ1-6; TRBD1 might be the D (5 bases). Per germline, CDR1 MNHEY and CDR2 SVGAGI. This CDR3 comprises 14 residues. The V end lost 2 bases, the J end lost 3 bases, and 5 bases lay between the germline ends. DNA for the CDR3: TGTGCCAGCAGTTACGGGGGCTATAATTCACCCCTCCACTTT. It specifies CASSYGGYNSPLHF.

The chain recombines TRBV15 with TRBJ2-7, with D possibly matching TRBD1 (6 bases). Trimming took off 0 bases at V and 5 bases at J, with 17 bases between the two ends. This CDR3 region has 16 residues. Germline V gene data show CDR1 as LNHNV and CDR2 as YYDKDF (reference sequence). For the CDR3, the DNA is TGTGCCACCAGCAGAGATTATGCAGGGGCTGCCGACGAGCAGTACTTC. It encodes CATSRDYAGAADEQYF.

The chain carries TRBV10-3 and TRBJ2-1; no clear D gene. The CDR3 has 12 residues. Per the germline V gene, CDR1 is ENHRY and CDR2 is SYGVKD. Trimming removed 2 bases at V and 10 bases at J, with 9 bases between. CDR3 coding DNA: TGTGCCATCAGTGAGGAGGCAGGCGAGCAGTTCTTC. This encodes CAISEEAGEQFF.

CDR3 nucleotide sequence: TGTGCCATCAGTGAGTCGGGGGGAGGAGGGTACGACGAGCAGTACTTC. The encoded protein is CAISESGGGGYDEQYF. The V call is TRBV10-3, the J call TRBJ2-7, with a weak D call TRBD2 (6 bases). The CDR3 is 16 amino acids. The ends were cut back, 0 bases at V and 5 bases at J, with 17 bases in the middle. The germline gives CDR1 ENHRY, CDR2 SYGVKD.

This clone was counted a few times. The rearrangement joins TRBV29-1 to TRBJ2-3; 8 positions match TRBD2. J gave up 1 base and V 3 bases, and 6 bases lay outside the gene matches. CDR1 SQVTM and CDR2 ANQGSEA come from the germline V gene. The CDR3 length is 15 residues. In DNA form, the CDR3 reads TGCAGCGTTGAGGTCGGGAGGGTCGGCACAGATACGCAGTATTTT. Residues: CSVEVGRVGTDTQYF.

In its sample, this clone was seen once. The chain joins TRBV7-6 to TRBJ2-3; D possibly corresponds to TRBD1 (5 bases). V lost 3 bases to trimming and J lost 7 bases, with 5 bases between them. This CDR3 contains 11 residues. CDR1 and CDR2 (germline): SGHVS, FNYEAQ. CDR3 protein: CASSLDNTQYF. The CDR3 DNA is TGTGCCAGCAGCTTGGACAATACGCAGTATTTT.

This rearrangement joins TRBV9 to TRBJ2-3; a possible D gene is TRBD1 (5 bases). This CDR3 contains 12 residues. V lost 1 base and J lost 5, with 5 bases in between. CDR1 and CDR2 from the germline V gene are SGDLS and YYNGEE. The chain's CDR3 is CASSVRGDTQYF. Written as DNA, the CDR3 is TGTGCCAGCAGCGTAAGGGGAGATACGCAGTATTTT.

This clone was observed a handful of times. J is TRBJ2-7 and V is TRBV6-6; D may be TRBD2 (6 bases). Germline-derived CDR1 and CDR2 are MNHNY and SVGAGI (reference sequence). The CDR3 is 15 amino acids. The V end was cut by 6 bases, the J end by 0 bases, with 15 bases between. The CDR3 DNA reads TGTGCCAGCAGGGCCCAGACTAGGAGCTCCTACGAGCAGTACTTC. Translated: CASRAQTRSSYEQYF.

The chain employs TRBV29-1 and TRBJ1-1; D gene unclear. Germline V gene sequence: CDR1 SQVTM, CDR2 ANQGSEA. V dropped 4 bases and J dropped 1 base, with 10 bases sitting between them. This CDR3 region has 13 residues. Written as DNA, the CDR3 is TGCAGCGTTGTCCCCGGGCCGAACACTGAAGCTTTCTTT. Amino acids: CSVVPGPNTEAFF.

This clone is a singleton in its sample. In DNA form, the CDR3 reads TGCGCCAGCAGCTTGGTTCCTAGCGGGGTTTCCGATACGCAGTATTTT. Its protein product is CASSLVPSGVSDTQYF. The chain recombines TRBV5-1 with TRBJ2-3, with TRBD2 identical over 9 bases. The V segment lost 0 bases and the J segment 6 bases; nucleotides outside the gene matches: 8. The CDR3 totals 16 residues. The germline V gene encodes CDR1 SGHRS and CDR2 YFSETQ.

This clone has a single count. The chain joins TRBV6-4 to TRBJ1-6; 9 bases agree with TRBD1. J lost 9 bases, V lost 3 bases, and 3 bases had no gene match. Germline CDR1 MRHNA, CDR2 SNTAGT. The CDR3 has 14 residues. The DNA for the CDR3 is TGTGCCAGCAGTGAGGACAGGGGTGGTTCACCCCTCCACTTT. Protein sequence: CASSEDRGGSPLHF.

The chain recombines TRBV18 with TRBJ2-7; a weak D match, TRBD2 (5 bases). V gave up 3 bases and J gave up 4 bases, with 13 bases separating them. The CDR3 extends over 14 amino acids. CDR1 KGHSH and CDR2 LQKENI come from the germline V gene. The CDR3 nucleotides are TGTGCCAGCTCACCCGGGATGGCCCAATACGAGCAGTACTTC. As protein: CASSPGMAQYEQYF.

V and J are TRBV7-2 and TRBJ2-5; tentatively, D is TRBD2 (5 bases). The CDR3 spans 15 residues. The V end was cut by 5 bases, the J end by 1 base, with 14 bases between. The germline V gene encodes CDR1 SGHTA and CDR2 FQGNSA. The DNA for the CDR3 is TGTGCCAGCAGCACCCGATGGAGGACCCAAGAGACCCAGTACTTC. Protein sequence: CASSTRWRTQETQYF.

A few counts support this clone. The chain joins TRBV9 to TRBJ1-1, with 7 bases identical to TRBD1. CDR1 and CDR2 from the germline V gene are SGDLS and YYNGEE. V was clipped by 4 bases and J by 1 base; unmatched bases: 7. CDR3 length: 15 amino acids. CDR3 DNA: TGTGCCAGCAGCCCCATGACAGGGACGAACACTGAAGCTTTCTTT. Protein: CASSPMTGTNTEAFF.